The 17 T cell receptor beta chains reported below all come from one sample, sequenced in a study of T-cell memory formation after mild COVID-19. TCRdb fed the 5' RACE reads into MiXCR, producing one record per CDR3 protein. This table holds about 400,000 distinct CDR3 sequences, about 15% found once. The sequenced sample consisted of PBMCs or a T cell subset sorted from them (not recorded which). Receptors originate from a man aged 18 to 30 who had mild COVID-19 (a few samples of this study predate the infection). Cell type and time point are not known.

The chain has TRBV6-5 and TRBJ2-1; D may be TRBD2 (6 bases). The germline V and J ends were trimmed by 5 bases and 0 bases, with 11 bases remaining between them. The V gene's germline CDR1 is MNHEY and CDR2 SVGAGI. The CDR3 contains 15 residues. This chain's CDR3 is CASSRDFFSYNEQFF. The CDR3 DNA follows: TGTGCCAGCAGTCGGGACTTCTTCTCCTACAATGAGCAGTTCTTC.

The rearrangement uses TRBV3-1 and TRBJ2-2; D gene unclear. From germline, CDR1 is LGHDT and CDR2 YNNKEL (reference sequence). The V end lost 3 bases, the J end lost 3 bases, and 11 bases lay between the germline ends. This CDR3 comprises 15 residues. The CDR3 sequence is CASSHNRADTGELFF. The DNA of the CDR3 is TGTGCCAGCAGCCACAACCGGGCAGACACCGGGGAGCTGTTTTTT.

This clonotype was seen a handful of times. The J gene is TRBJ2-3, the V gene TRBV14; 8 positions agree with TRBD2. This CDR3 region has 14 residues. The V and J ends lost 4 bases and 4 bases, in that order; junction bases with no gene match: 4. From germline, CDR1 is SGHDN and CDR2 FVKESK. CDR3 protein: CASSLRGGSDTQYF. The CDR3 nucleotides are TGTGCCAGCAGCCTGCGCGGGGGGTCAGATACGCAGTATTTT.

This clonotype was observed a handful of times. The gene calls are TRBV6-5 and TRBJ1-1; no firm D call. V was trimmed by 6 bases and J by 3 bases, leaving 14 bases between them. CDR1 and CDR2 from the germline V gene are MNHEY and SVGAGI. This CDR3 region has 14 residues. CDR3 loop: CASSDVLEYTEAFF. Here the CDR3 DNA reads TGTGCCAGCAGCGACGTTTTAGAGTACACTGAAGCTTTCTTT.

This clonotype has only a few counts. This sequence joins TRBV5-1 and TRBJ2-1; 8 bases match TRBD2. The CDR3 sequence is 16 residues long. J lost 2 bases, V lost 1 base, and 5 bases had no gene match. Germline V CDR1 and CDR2: SGHRS, YFSETQ. The CDR3 protein is CASSLNLAGTYNEQFF. The DNA of the CDR3 is TGCGCCAGCAGCTTGAACCTAGCGGGCACCTACAATGAGCAGTTCTTC.

This clonotype has ten or more counts. The CDR3 DNA reads as TGTGCCAGCAGCATCAGTGGGGCCAACGTCCTGACTTTC. This translates into CASSISGANVLTF. The J gene is TRBJ2-6, the V gene TRBV7-2; D gene unclear. CDR1 is SGHTA and CDR2 is FQGNSA in the germline V gene. Trimming removed 5 bases at V and 3 bases at J, with 5 bases between. CDR3 length equals 13 residues.

The chain combines TRBV20-1 with TRBJ2-3; D is ambiguous. This CDR3 contains 12 residues. The V gene lost 7 bases and the J gene lost 3 bases, with 11 bases spanning the gap. Looked up from germline, CDR1 is DFQATT and CDR2 is SNEGSKA (reference sequence). CDR3 nucleotide sequence: TGCAGTGGTAGGAAACAGACAGATACGCAGTATTTT. It encodes CSGRKQTDTQYF.

The gene calls are TRBV5-1 and TRBJ2-5, with D unclear. V dropped 4 bases and J dropped 5 bases, with 18 bases sitting between them. The CDR3 is made up of 15 amino acids. CDR1 and CDR2 (germline): SGHRS, YFSETQ. CDR3 nucleotides: TGCGCCAGCAGCCTTACCTTCGGGCCCGGGGAGACCCAGTACTTC. This gives the protein CASSLTFGPGETQYF.

The chain uses TRBV20-1 and TRBJ1-2, with D hard to call. V gave up 2 bases and J gave up 1 base, with 14 bases separating them. The germline V gene encodes CDR1 DFQATT and CDR2 SNEGSKA (reference sequence). CDR3 length: 15 residues. The CDR3 region is CSARSTKEGNYGYTF. The CDR3 DNA reads as TGCAGTGCTAGATCCACAAAGGAGGGTAACTATGGCTACACCTTC.

This clonotype was observed a handful of times. The chain carries TRBV18 and TRBJ1-2, with D perhaps TRBD1 (5 bases). Per germline, CDR1 KGHSH and CDR2 LQKENI. CDR3 length: 15 residues. V lost 6 bases, J lost 7 bases, and 21 bases lay in between. The CDR3 bases are TGTGCCAGCTCCCAAGCCGAAGTGACAGTTGGTGGCTACACCTTC. It encodes CASSQAEVTVGGYTF.

This clonotype was seen more than once but under ten times. J is TRBJ2-3 and V is TRBV7-8, with TRBD2 as a possible D gene (6 bases). In germline, CDR1 is SGHVS, CDR2 FQNEAQ. Trimming shortened V by 4 bases and J by 4 bases, and 15 bases separated the two germline ends. This CDR3 has 15 residues. The CDR3 DNA is TGTGCCAGCAGCTCTGGCGGGATAGGGGCAGATACGCAGTATTTT. This gives the protein CASSSGGIGADTQYF.

The CDR3 coding sequence is TGTGCCAGCCGCCCTAAGGTAGCGGGTTACACAGATACGCAGTATTTT. It is translated as CASRPKVAGYTDTQYF. The rearrangement joins TRBV7-9 to TRBJ2-3, with 7 bases matching TRBD2. V gave up 8 bases and J gave up 2 bases; unmatched junction bases: 13. The CDR3 contains 16 residues. CDR1 is SEHNR and CDR2 is FQNEAQ in the germline V gene (reference sequence).

This clonotype was counted only a few times. Given the absence of the conserved phenylalanine or tryptophan at the CDR3 end, a read error is likely. The DNA is left out, because the CDR3 cannot be placed on it with certainty; the CDR3 is given as TCRdb lists it. The chain links TRBV7-9 to TRBJ1-3; no DNA check was done on the table's D call, TRBD1. The CDR3 sequence runs 13 residues, both termini included. CDR1 and CDR2 from the germline V gene are SEHNR and FQNEAQ (reference sequence). The CDR3 loop is CASSPPVGAPIIC.

V is TRBV2 and J is TRBJ1-6; 7 positions agree with TRBD1. This CDR3 contains 14 residues. The germline CDR1 and CDR2 sequences are SNHLY and FYNNEI. V gave up 10 bases and J gave up 6 bases; unmatched junction bases: 9. CDR3 nucleotides: TGTGCCACCCAGACAGGGCTCCTTAATTCACCCCTCCACTTT. Protein: CATQTGLLNSPLHF.

The chain employs TRBV12-3 or TRBV12-4 and TRBJ2-5, with TRBD1 matching 9 bases. The V and J ends lost 6 bases and 5 bases, in that order; junction bases with no gene match: 10. This CDR3 region has 15 residues. The CDR3 sequence is CASSRTGGAGETQYF. CDR3 coding DNA: TGTGCCAGCAGCCGCACAGGGGGCGCGGGGGAGACCCAGTACTTC.

The chain uses TRBV5-8 and TRBJ1-1; weak D call: TRBD1 (6 bases). The CDR3 length is 18 residues. The germline CDR1 and CDR2 sequences are SGHTS and YDEGEE. Trimming left V 4 bases short and J 6 bases short, with 28 bases between. CDR3 sequence (DNA): TGTGCCAGCAGCAGAGGGGGGGTTACGCCTGTCCTCTTCGCTGAAGCTTTCTTT. Translated, it gives CASSRGGVTPVLFAEAFF.

This rearrangement joins TRBV4-1 to TRBJ2-3, with D perhaps being TRBD1 or TRBD2 (7 bases each). CDR1 and CDR2 (germline): MGHRA, YSYEKL. V gave up 1 base and J gave up 5 bases, with 19 bases separating them. The CDR3 is made up of 17 amino acids. Written as DNA, the CDR3 is TGCGCCAGCAGCCAAGGATTCCAGGGGGGGGTACAAGATACGCAGTATTTT. Encoded protein: CASSQGFQGGVQDTQYF.